What follows are 27 T cell receptor beta chains derived from one specimen sequenced in a study of cytomegalovirus exposure and HLA in healthy donors. Clones were sequenced by immunoSEQ multiplex PCR, and TCRdb holds only the in-frame ones, with some missing. The data contain about 200,000 clones, 83% of them singletons. Sequencing was performed on PBMCs. The source of these receptors is a woman younger than 35 in good health and CMV-seronegative.

The chain carries TRBV2 and TRBJ2-7, with TRBD2 identical over 8 bases. Germline V CDR1 and CDR2: SNHLY, FYNNEI. This CDR3 has 15 residues. V trimming: 5 bases; J trimming: 6 bases; junction bases outside the gene matches: 12. The chain's CDR3 is CASSTRGAGGPEQYF. CDR3 bases: TGTGCCAGCAGTACCAGAGGTGCGGGAGGACCCGAGCAGTACTTC.

V usage is TRBV5-4 and J usage is TRBJ2-1; 11 nucleotides align to TRBD2. V shed 4 bases and J 7 bases; nucleotides not matched to a gene: 16. CDR3 length equals 18 residues. Germline lookup yields CDR1 SGHNT and CDR2 YYREEE (reference sequence). The DNA for the CDR3 is TGTGCCAGCAGCCCCGAGGGTAGCGGGGGGGCAGGGGCGAATGAGCAGTTCTTC. Protein: CASSPEGSGGAGANEQFF.

This chain uses TRBV28 with TRBJ2-1; TRBD1 agrees at 8 bases. The CDR3 runs to 14 residues. The V and J ends lost 8 bases and 7 bases, in that order; junction bases with no gene match: 10. CDR1 MDHEN and CDR2 SYDVKM come from the germline V gene. Here the CDR3 DNA reads TGTGCCAGCGGAGCCGCAGGGACAGGAAATGAGCAGTTCTTC. Its translation: CASGAAGTGNEQFF.

The chain is built from TRBV7-6 and TRBJ1-1; D may be TRBD1 (6 bases). CDR1 is SGHVS, CDR2 FNYEAQ, per germline. The CDR3 runs 16 residues. V shed 2 bases and J shed 3 bases, with 16 bases lying between them. The CDR3 DNA reads as TGTGCCAGCAGCTTAAGGCCCCTGGGGGCCTACACTGAAGCTTTCTTT. Its protein product is CASSLRPLGAYTEAFF.

This sequence joins TRBV9 and TRBJ2-3; D might be TRBD1 (6 bases). Germline V gives CDR1 SGDLS, CDR2 YYNGEE. Trimming cost V 1 base and J 4 bases, with 16 bases left between them. CDR3 length: 16 amino acids. The CDR3: CASSVSPGQRADTQYF. Written as DNA, the CDR3 is TGTGCCAGCAGCGTATCCCCAGGACAGAGGGCAGATACGCAGTATTTT.

V and J are TRBV6-6 and TRBJ2-3, with a possible D match to TRBD1 (5 bases). Between the trimmed V and J ends, which lost 3 bases and 6 bases, there was a span of 10 bases. CDR3 length: 13 amino acids. The germline CDR1 and CDR2 sequences are MNHNY and SVGAGI (reference sequence). The CDR3 protein is CASSYGAPDTQYF. In DNA, the CDR3 is TGTGCCAGCAGTTATGGGGCCCCGGATACGCAGTATTTT.

The chain has TRBV2 and TRBJ1-2; D not resolved. V lost 4 bases and J lost 6, with 18 bases in between. CDR3 length: 15 residues. Looked up from germline, CDR1 is SNHLY and CDR2 is FYNNEI. For the CDR3, the DNA is TGTGCCAGCAGTGTCAAGGACTCCGGGAGCGATGGCTACACCTTC. It is translated as CASSVKDSGSDGYTF. Using reference TRBV2 and TRBJ1-2 for the parts outside the CDR3, the full variable domain is EPEVTQTPSHQVTQMGQEVILRCVPISNHLYFYWYRQILGQKVEFLVSFYNNEISEKSEIFDDQFSVERPDGSNFTLKIRSTKLEDSAMYFCASSVKDSGSDGYTFGSGTRLTVV.

The rearrangement links TRBV6-5 to TRBJ2-2; TRBD2 is a possible D gene (6 bases). The germline V and J ends were trimmed by 6 bases and 4 bases, with 12 bases remaining between them. Germline V gives CDR1 MNHEY, CDR2 SVGAGI. The CDR3 consists of 14 residues. The CDR3 nucleotides are TGTGCCAGCAGAGAAAGCGGGTTCACCGGGGAGCTGTTTTTT. Translating gives CASRESGFTGELFF.

J is TRBJ2-7 and V is TRBV18; TRBD2 might be the D (6 bases). CDR1 is KGHSH and CDR2 is LQKENI in the germline V gene. The V end lost 5 bases, the J end lost 1 base, and 9 bases lay between the germline ends. The CDR3 is 13 amino acids. The CDR3 DNA reads as TGTGCCAGCTCAACTGGGACTTCCTACGAGCAGTACTTC. As protein: CASSTGTSYEQYF.

V gene TRBV28 combines with J gene TRBJ2-7, with 11 bases lining up with TRBD2. Germline V lookup: CDR1 MDHEN, CDR2 SYDVKM. The CDR3 totals 15 residues. Trimming cost V 5 bases and J 3 bases; bases outside gene matches: 6. The CDR3 spells CASSHTSGGFYEQYF. In nucleotides, the CDR3 is TGTGCCAGCAGTCATACTAGCGGGGGATTCTACGAGCAGTACTTC.

The genes are TRBV19 and TRBJ1-5; possibly TRBD1 for D (5 bases). The V end lost 3 bases, the J end lost 6 bases, and 18 bases lay between the germline ends. The CDR3 length is 16 residues. Per germline, CDR1 LNHDA and CDR2 SQIVND (reference sequence). CDR3 protein: CASSMGWGYVGQPQHF. CDR3 DNA sequence: TGTGCCAGTAGTATGGGGTGGGGGTATGTCGGTCAGCCCCAGCATTTT.

With regard to this clone: This same CDR3 is encoded by further DNA sequences in the sample. The chain employs TRBV10-1 and TRBJ2-7; no clear D. This CDR3 is 13 amino acids long. The germline CDR1 and CDR2 sequences are WNHNN and SYGVQD (reference sequence). Trimming pared 0 bases from V and 3 bases from J, leaving 6 bases between. CDR3 region: CASSESAGYEQYF. For the CDR3, the DNA is TGCGCCAGCAGTGAGTCGGCCGGCTACGAGCAGTACTTC.

This sequence joins TRBV28 and TRBJ1-3; tentative D call: TRBD1 (5 bases). V lost 4 bases and J 0 bases, leaving 16 bases between the germline ends. The CDR3 sequence is 17 residues long. Per the germline V gene, CDR1 is MDHEN and CDR2 is SYDVKM. The CDR3 here is CASSSWGVQSSGNTIYF. The CDR3 DNA reads as TGTGCCAGCAGTTCGTGGGGGGTCCAGAGCTCTGGAAACACCATATATTTT.

The chain employs TRBV28 and TRBJ1-5; TRBD1 aligns across 11 bases. Germline V lookup: CDR1 MDHEN, CDR2 SYDVKM. The CDR3 has 14 amino acids. The V and J ends lost 5 bases and 6 bases, in that order; junction bases with no gene match: 3. CDR3 amino acids: CASSPGTGGQPQHF. In DNA form, the CDR3 reads TGTGCCAGCAGTCCGGGGACAGGGGGTCAGCCCCAGCATTTT. Combining the CDR3 with reference TRBV28 and TRBJ1-5 gives the whole variable domain DVKVTQSSRYLVKRTGEKVFLECVQDMDHENMFWYRQDPGLGLRLIYFSYDVKMKEKGDIPEGYSVSREKKERFSLILESASTNQTSMYLCASSPGTGGQPQHFGDGTRLSIL.

The chain carries TRBV27 and TRBJ1-4, with TRBD1 identical over 9 bases. Trimming cost V 7 bases and J 9 bases; bases outside gene matches: 9. Per the germline V gene, CDR1 is MNHEY and CDR2 is SMNVEV (reference sequence). The CDR3 covers 14 residues. This CDR3 reads CASTRTGDLKKLFF. The CDR3 DNA is TGTGCCAGCACACGGACAGGGGATTTGAAAAAACTGTTTTTT. Drawing the rest from reference TRBV27 and TRBJ1-4, the complete variable domain is EAQVTQNPRYLITVTGKKLTVTCSQNMNHEYMSWYRQDPGLGLRQIYYSMNVEVTDKGDVPEGYKVSRKEKRNFPLILESPSPNQTSLYFCASTRTGDLKKLFFGSGTQLSVL.

The chain uses TRBV9 and TRBJ2-1; 8 bases agree with TRBD1. Germline-derived CDR1 and CDR2 are SGDLS and YYNGEE. The junction had 12 bases not matched to a gene; V was cut back by 4 bases and J by 6 bases. This CDR3 is 16 amino acids long. CDR3 amino acids: CASSQRSGGAPNEQFF. In DNA, the CDR3 is TGTGCCAGCAGCCAACGGTCAGGGGGCGCGCCCAATGAGCAGTTCTTC.

The CDR3 DNA sequence: TGCGCCAGCAGCCAAGGGGGACTAGCAGACTTCTACGAGCAGTACTTC. Amino acids: CASSQGGLADFYEQYF. The chain employs TRBV4-1 and TRBJ2-7; TRBD2 matches at 9 bases. Looked up from germline, CDR1 is MGHRA and CDR2 is YSYEKL. J lost 3 bases, V lost 1 base, and 7 bases had no gene match. The CDR3 totals 16 residues.

V usage is TRBV5-1 and J usage is TRBJ2-1; TRBD1 agrees at 10 bases. The J segment lost 5 bases and the V segment lost 4 bases, leaving 6 bases of the junction unmatched. The CDR3 contains 15 residues. CDR1 SGHRS and CDR2 YFSETQ come from the germline V gene. The CDR3 DNA reads TGCGCCAGCAGCCTATCGGGACAGGGGAACAATGAGCAGTTCTTC. This gives the protein CASSLSGQGNNEQFF. The entire variable domain, with the rest obtained from reference TRBV5-1 and TRBJ2-1, is as follows: KAGVTQTPRYLIKTRGQQVTLSCSPISGHRSVSWYQQTPGQGLQFLFEYFSETQRNKGNFPGRFSGRQFSNSRSEMNVSTLELGDSALYLCASSLSGQGNNEQFFGPGTRLTVL.

The chain recombines TRBV6-5 with TRBJ1-1; D call uncertain. Trimming stripped 2 bases from V and 0 bases from J, with 7 bases between. Germline-derived CDR1 and CDR2 are MNHEY and SVGAGI. CDR3 size: 14 residues. CDR3 sequence reads: CASSYEFMNTEAFF. CDR3 coding DNA: TGTGCCAGCAGTTACGAGTTCATGAACACTGAAGCTTTCTTT.

CDR3 residues: CSVETPGDTQYF. CDR3 bases: TGCAGCGTTGAAACCCCAGGGGATACCCAGTACTTC. V and J are TRBV29-1 and TRBJ2-5; D possibly corresponds to TRBD1 (6 bases). The CDR3 is made up of 12 amino acids. V was pared by 2 bases and J by 8 bases, with 12 bases between. Germline CDR1 is SQVTM and CDR2 is ANQGSEA.

The chain is built from TRBV10-2 and TRBJ1-3, with no clear D. V gave up 4 bases and J gave up 0 bases, with 13 bases separating them. The CDR3 contains 16 residues. From germline, CDR1 is WSHSY and CDR2 SAAADI. The CDR3 DNA is TGCGCCAGCAGTGGACCGGGCCGGAGCTCTGGAAACACCATATATTTT. It specifies CASSGPGRSSGNTIYF.

The V and J genes are TRBV11-2 and TRBJ1-1; no clear D gene. Trimming removed 4 bases at V and 5 bases at J, with 11 bases between. The CDR3 runs 13 residues. The germline V gene has CDR1 SGHAT and CDR2 FQNNGV. The CDR3 here is CASSSKPETEAFF. DNA of the CDR3: TGTGCCAGCAGCTCCAAGCCCGAAACTGAAGCTTTCTTT.

The J gene is TRBJ2-2, the V gene TRBV6-5; D gene ambiguous. The V gene lost 1 base and the J gene lost 4 bases, with 7 bases spanning the gap. The germline gives CDR1 MNHEY, CDR2 SVGAGI. The CDR3 is 14 residues long. CDR3 protein: CASSYFGPTGELFF. The CDR3 bases are TGTGCCAGCAGTTACTTCGGGCCCACCGGGGAGCTGTTTTTT.

The V and J genes are TRBV5-1 and TRBJ1-1; unclear D gene. Germline loops: CDR1 SGHRS, CDR2 YFSETQ. V gave up 0 bases and J gave up 4 bases, with 7 bases separating them. The CDR3 runs to 13 residues. The chain's CDR3 is CASSLARTTEAFF. The DNA for the CDR3 is TGCGCCAGCAGCTTGGCACGGACCACTGAAGCTTTCTTT.

This chain links TRBV6-5 with TRBJ2-1; D possibly corresponds to TRBD1 (5 bases). The germline gives CDR1 MNHEY, CDR2 SVGAGI. CDR3 length: 16 residues. Trimming removed 0 bases at V and 0 bases at J, with 9 bases between. CDR3 DNA: TGTGCCAGCAGTTACTCGTACAGGAGCTCCTACAATGAGCAGTTCTTC. It translates to CASSYSYRSSYNEQFF.

The chain uses TRBV18 and TRBJ1-2; 7 bases line up with TRBD1. The germline V gene has CDR1 KGHSH and CDR2 LQKENI. Trimming took 5 bases from V and 6 from J; bases not matched to a gene: 21. The CDR3 is 18 amino acids. The CDR3 DNA follows: TGTGCCAGCTCAATACAGGGGCAGGGAGTGTCTCAGGGACATGGCTACACCTTC. Its protein product is CASSIQGQGVSQGHGYTF. The whole variable domain, remainder taken from reference TRBV18 and TRBJ1-2, is NAGVMQNPRHLVRRRGQEARLRCSPMKGHSHVYWYRQLPEEGLKFMVYLQKENIIDESGMPKERFSAEFPKEGPSILRIQQVVRGDSAAYFCASSIQGQGVSQGHGYTFGSGTRLTVV.

This clone was detected once. The chain recombines TRBV6-6 with TRBJ1-2; TRBD1 matches at 9 bases. The junction had 8 bases not matched to a gene; V was cut back by 6 bases and J by 6 bases. The CDR3 has 14 amino acids. Germline values: CDR1 MNHNY, CDR2 SVGAGI (reference sequence). The CDR3 DNA reads TGTGCCAGCAGCCTAACAGGGGGCGCGAATGGCTACACCTTC. It codes for CASSLTGGANGYTF.